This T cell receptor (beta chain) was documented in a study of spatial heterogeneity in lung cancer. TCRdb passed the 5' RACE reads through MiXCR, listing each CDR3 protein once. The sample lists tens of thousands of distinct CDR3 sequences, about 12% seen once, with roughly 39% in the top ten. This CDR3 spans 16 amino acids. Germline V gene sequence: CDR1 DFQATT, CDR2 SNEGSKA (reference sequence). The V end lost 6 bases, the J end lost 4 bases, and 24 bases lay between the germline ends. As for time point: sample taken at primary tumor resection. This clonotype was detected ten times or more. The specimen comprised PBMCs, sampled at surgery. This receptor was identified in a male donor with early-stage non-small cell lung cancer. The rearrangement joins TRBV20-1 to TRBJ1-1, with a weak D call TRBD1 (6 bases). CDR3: CSALPDRRFTVTEAFF. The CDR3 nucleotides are TGCAGTGCCCTCCCGGACAGAAGATTTACGGTCACTGAAGCTTTCTTT.